The 2 T cell receptor beta chains below all came from one sample that was sequenced in a study of regulatory T cells in long-lasting Graves disease. HTBI primers from iRepertoire and Arm-PCR of CDR3 regions yielded the TCR beta libraries. TCRdb itself ran the multiplex PCR reads through MiXCR, one entry per CDR3 protein. The table shows fewer than 400,000 distinct CDR3 sequences, with around 20% occurring only once. Time point in this sample: persistent/refractory GD, antithyroid drugs over 5 years with positive TRAb. Following extraction of RNA from PBMCs, that RNA was used to make the TCR library. Sequencing used peripheral blood mononuclear cells (PBMCs), obtained when the disease was refractory, from a patient treated with antithyroid drugs. The receptors originated from a female donor with Graves disease.

The sample holds a few counts of this clonotype. The rearrangement links TRBV6-9 to TRBJ2-4; 9 nucleotides agree with TRBD1. Germline V CDR1 and CDR2: MNHGY, SVAAGI. V lost 3 bases and J lost 9; bases outside the gene matches: 15. The CDR3 loop spans 17 amino acids. Here the CDR3 reads CASSYPPIGTGYGIQYF. In DNA form, the CDR3 reads TGTGCCAGCAGTTACCCTCCAATCGGGACAGGGTACGGCATTCAGTACTTC.

This clonotype came up many times. The gene calls are TRBV2 and TRBJ2-5; either TRBD1 or TRBD2 may supply D (6 bases each). The germline gives CDR1 SNHLY, CDR2 FYNNEI. This CDR3 spans 14 amino acids. Trimming shortened V by 7 bases and J by 5 bases, and 17 bases separated the two germline ends. CDR3 bases: TGTGCCAGCAACTTCGGGGGCTCACGGGAGACCCAGTACTTC. It codes for CASNFGGSRETQYF.